The 19 T cell receptor beta chains below all came from one sample that was sequenced in a study of blood T cell repertoires in COVID-19. Clones were read by immunoSEQ multiplex PCR, and TCRdb kept only the in-frame ones, dropping some. The repertoire consists of just over 20,000 clones, with about nine tenths occurring once and the leading ten covering 3% to 4.5%. The source material was peripheral blood. The receptors originated from a man aged 45-65 years with active COVID-19.

V is TRBV10-3 and J is TRBJ2-5, with 7 bases lining up with TRBD1. CDR1 ENHRY and CDR2 SYGVKD come from the germline V gene. Unmatched junction bases numbered 9, after V lost 3 bases and J lost 5 bases. The length of the CDR3 is 15 residues. CDR3 bases: TGTGCCATCAGTGACAAGACAGGGCAAGGCGAGACCCAGTACTTC. Protein sequence: CAISDKTGQGETQYF.

The genes are TRBV3-1 (or the pseudogene TRBV3-2) and TRBJ2-5; TRBD2 might be the D (5 bases). The CDR3 is 14 residues long. Germline CDR1 LGHDT, CDR2 YNNKEL (reference sequence). V gave up 4 bases and J gave up 5 bases, with 14 bases separating them. This CDR3 is CASSPPPGMETQYF. The CDR3 DNA reads as TGTGCCAGCAGCCCCCCTCCGGGAATGGAGACCCAGTACTTC.

The V and J genes are TRBV7-2 and TRBJ1-6, with 10 bases fitting TRBD1. V was clipped by 4 bases and J by 8 bases; unmatched bases: 2. This CDR3 has 14 residues. Germline CDR1 reads SGHTA; CDR2 reads FQGNSA. The CDR3 nucleotides are TGTGCCAGCAGCTCGACAGGGGGCTATTCACCCCTCCACTTT. As protein: CASSSTGGYSPLHF.

This sequence joins TRBV7-2 and TRBJ2-5; D gene uncertain. Between the trimmed V and J ends, which lost 2 bases and 4 bases, there was a span of 11 bases. This CDR3 comprises 14 residues. CDR1 and CDR2 from the germline V gene are SGHTA and FQGNSA. This CDR3 reads CASSLFQDIETQYF. The DNA for the CDR3 is TGTGCCAGCAGCTTATTCCAGGATATAGAGACCCAGTACTTC.

The gene calls are TRBV5-1 and TRBJ2-5; 12 nucleotides match TRBD2. CDR1 is SGHRS, CDR2 YFSETQ, per germline. This CDR3 contains 16 residues. V was clipped by 4 bases and J by 4 bases; unmatched bases: 8. In nucleotides, the CDR3 is TGCGCCAGCAGCGCCCGCCCTAGCGGGGGGGGAGAGACCCAGTACTTC. Protein: CASSARPSGGGETQYF.

This chain connects TRBV6-5 to TRBJ1-2; D ambiguous. The CDR3 has 13 amino acids. The ends were cut back, 6 bases at V and 2 bases at J, with 10 bases in the middle. The germline CDR1 and CDR2 sequences are MNHEY and SVGAGI. The CDR3 here is CASSARENYGYTF. The CDR3 nucleotides are TGTGCCAGCAGCGCACGGGAGAACTATGGCTACACCTTC.

V gene TRBV7-2 combines with J gene TRBJ2-7, with TRBD2 identical over 10 bases. Germline values: CDR1 SGHTA, CDR2 FQGNSA. With V trimmed by 3 bases and J by 9 bases, 14 bases remained unmatched. The CDR3 consists of 16 residues. CDR3 residues: CASSLTGLAEGGGQYF. The CDR3 DNA is TGTGCCAGCAGCTTGACCGGACTAGCGGAGGGCGGGGGGCAGTACTTC. The full variable domain, its missing parts supplied by reference TRBV7-2 and TRBJ2-7, is GAGVSQSPSNKVTEKGKDVELRCDPISGHTALYWYRQSLGQGLEFLIYFQGNSAPDKSGLPSDRFSAERTGGSVSTLTIQRTQQEDSAVYLCASSLTGLAEGGGQYFGPGTRLTVT.

The rearrangement links TRBV5-1 to TRBJ2-3, with a weak D call TRBD2 (5 bases). The CDR3 is made up of 16 amino acids. The germline gives CDR1 SGHRS, CDR2 YFSETQ. V lost 4 bases and J 3 bases, leaving 18 bases between the germline ends. The DNA for the CDR3 is TGCGCCAGCAGCCCGGGGTGGGCAGATCGGACAGATACGCAGTATTTT. As protein: CASSPGWADRTDTQYF.

The CDR3 here is CASSPHRDINIQYF. CDR3 bases: TGTGCCAGTAGCCCACACCGGGACATAAACATTCAGTACTTC. The chain recombines TRBV19 with TRBJ2-4, with D maybe TRBD1 (6 bases). Trimming removed 6 bases from V and 6 bases from J, with 15 bases in between. The CDR3 consists of 14 residues. Germline lookup yields CDR1 LNHDA and CDR2 SQIVND (reference sequence).

The chain recombines TRBV19 with TRBJ1-1; 8 bases agree with TRBD1. J was trimmed by 5 bases and V by 5 bases; bases with no gene match: 10. Germline loops: CDR1 LNHDA, CDR2 SQIVND (reference sequence). The length of the CDR3 is 15 residues. This CDR3 is CASSEDHRGNTEAFF. The CDR3 bases are TGTGCCAGTAGTGAGGACCACAGGGGGAATACTGAAGCTTTCTTT.

The chain recombines TRBV7-9 with TRBJ1-5; a possible D gene is TRBD1 (6 bases). In germline, CDR1 is SEHNR, CDR2 FQNEAQ (reference sequence). Trimming removed 5 bases at V and 3 bases at J, with 11 bases between. The CDR3 runs 14 residues. The chain's CDR3 is CASSPRDNNQPQHF. In DNA, the CDR3 is TGTGCCAGCAGCCCCCGGGACAACAATCAGCCCCAGCATTTT.

The chain joins TRBV15 to TRBJ1-5; D might be TRBD1 (6 bases). The CDR3 sequence is 15 residues long. CDR1 is LNHNV and CDR2 is YYDKDF in the germline V gene (reference sequence). V gave up 0 bases and J gave up 6 bases, with 12 bases separating them. The CDR3 nucleotides read TGTGCCACCAGCAGAGATAGGGGGGGAGGTCAGCCCCAGCATTTT. Its translation: CATSRDRGGGQPQHF.

The CDR3 bases are TGTGCCAGCAGTGAGGGGACAGGGGATGAGCAGTTCTTC. This gives the protein CASSEGTGDEQFF. This sequence joins TRBV2 and TRBJ2-1; TRBD1 matches 10 bases. The CDR3 covers 13 residues. After removal of 3 bases from V and 8 bases from J, the junction contained 1 base not matched to a gene. Germline CDR1 reads SNHLY; CDR2 reads FYNNEI.

The chain employs TRBV11-2 and TRBJ2-7; D is undetermined. The CDR3 runs to 12 residues. Germline V gene lookup returns CDR1 SGHAT and CDR2 FQNNGV. With 0 bases removed from V and 3 bases from J, the gap between germline ends came to 3 bases. CDR3 in DNA: TGTGCCAGCAGCTTAGAACTCTACGAGCAGTACTTC. This encodes CASSLELYEQYF.

CDR3 amino acids: CASGQGLTEAFF. CDR3 DNA: TGTGCCAGCGGACAGGGACTAACTGAAGCTTTCTTT. The chain uses TRBV10-3 and TRBJ1-1; 8 nucleotides agree with TRBD1. The germline gives CDR1 ENHRY, CDR2 SYGVKD. With V trimmed by 10 bases and J by 5 bases, 6 bases remained unmatched. The CDR3 loop spans 12 amino acids.

Concerning this clone: Other nucleotide sequences in the sample specify the same CDR3. This chain uses TRBV30 with TRBJ1-1, with D hard to call. The CDR3 is made up of 13 amino acids. Germline V lookup: CDR1 GTSNPN, CDR2 SVGIG (reference sequence). Trimming shortened V by 2 bases and J by 1 base, and 8 bases separated the two germline ends. The CDR3 protein is CAWSHAGNTEAFF. CDR3 sequence (DNA): TGTGCCTGGAGTCACGCGGGGAACACTGAAGCTTTCTTT.

The CDR3, as DNA: TGTGCCAGCAGCGTAGCAGGGGATGGAAACACCATATATTTT. It codes for CASSVAGDGNTIYF. This chain connects TRBV9 to TRBJ1-3; possible D gene TRBD1, 6 bases. Trimming removed 0 bases at V and 3 bases at J, with 7 bases between. This CDR3 region has 14 residues. Germline V gene sequence: CDR1 SGDLS, CDR2 YYNGEE.

The chain combines TRBV6-5 with TRBJ1-6; no reliable D call. V lost 3 bases to trimming and J lost 0 bases, with 9 bases between them. Per germline, CDR1 MNHEY and CDR2 SVGAGI. The CDR3 covers 16 residues. The CDR3 here is CASSYRGGSYNSPLHF. The CDR3 coding sequence is TGTGCCAGCAGTTATCGGGGAGGCTCCTATAATTCACCCCTCCACTTT.

This chain links TRBV12-5 with TRBJ1-2; TRBD1 is a possible D gene (6 bases). With 7 bases removed from V and 3 bases from J, the gap between germline ends came to 15 bases. CDR3 length: 14 residues. Germline CDR1 reads LGHNT; CDR2 reads FRNRAP. As DNA, the CDR3 is TGTGCTAGTGCCATGGGGGCCGCCTACTATGGCTACACCTTC. Translating it yields CASAMGAAYYGYTF. Filled out from reference TRBV12-5 and TRBJ1-2, the complete variable domain reads DARVTQTPRHKVTEMGQEVTMRCQPILGHNTVFWYRQTMMQGLELLAYFRNRAPLDDSGMPKDRFSAEMPDATLATLKIQPSEPRDSAVYFCASAMGAAYYGYTFGSGTRLTVV.